The next 8 T cell receptor beta chains were all read from a single sample in a study of blood T cell repertoires in COVID-19. Profiled with immunoSEQ multiplex PCR; TCRdb holds only in-frame clones, not every one. The repertoire holds around 97,000 clones, 84% seen once, with 13% in the top ten. The sequencing input was peripheral blood. The receptors derive from a human donor in a cohort sampled during active or convalescent COVID-19.

This chain joins TRBV12-5 and TRBJ2-1, with 8 bases lining up with TRBD2. The trim removed 0 bases at V and 7 bases at J, leaving 11 bases unmatched. CDR3 length: 17 residues. Germline lookup yields CDR1 LGHNT and CDR2 FRNRAP. In DNA form, the CDR3 reads TGTGCTAGTGGTTTGGTGGTTGGCGGGGGGCTTCTAAATGAGCAGTTCTTC. This sequence encodes CASGLVVGGGLLNEQFF.

This clone was recorded only once. The V and J genes are TRBV30 and TRBJ1-2; D not certain. This CDR3 region has 14 residues. V lost 0 bases to trimming and J lost 7 bases, with 15 bases between them. Germline V lookup: CDR1 GTSNPN, CDR2 SVGIG (reference sequence). The CDR3 here is CAWSVRGKGFGYTF. The CDR3 DNA is TGTGCCTGGAGTGTCCGCGGGAAAGGTTTTGGCTACACCTTC.

The V and J genes are TRBV27 and TRBJ2-3, with D unresolved. Germline V gene sequence: CDR1 MNHEY, CDR2 SMNVEV (reference sequence). The ends were cut back, 0 bases at V and 5 bases at J, with 6 bases in the middle. The CDR3 is 13 amino acids. CDR3 sequence (DNA): TGTGCCAGCAGTTTATCCCCCGGAGATACGCAGTATTTT. Protein product: CASSLSPGDTQYF.

The count of this clone is one. The V and J genes are TRBV27 and TRBJ2-2, with TRBD1 matching 8 bases. The germline V gene encodes CDR1 MNHEY and CDR2 SMNVEV (reference sequence). The V and J ends lost 2 bases and 4 bases, in that order; junction bases with no gene match: 6. CDR3 length equals 16 residues. The CDR3 spells CASSLGQQGVTGELFF. The CDR3, as DNA: TGTGCCAGCAGTTTAGGGCAACAGGGGGTCACCGGGGAGCTGTTTTTT.

By share, this clone ranks as medium-sized. V is TRBV7-9 and J is TRBJ1-2; D ambiguous. The CDR3 is 12 residues long. Germline CDR1 reads SEHNR; CDR2 reads FQNEAQ (reference sequence). Trimming took off 2 bases at V and 6 bases at J, with 7 bases between the two ends. The CDR3 loop is CASSLMGDGYTF. The DNA for the CDR3 is TGTGCCAGCAGCTTAATGGGCGATGGCTACACCTTC.

The chain carries TRBV5-1 and TRBJ2-2, with 10 bases lining up with TRBD2. The CDR3 spans 17 residues. V lost 6 bases, J lost 2 bases, and 10 bases stayed unmatched. Germline CDR1 is SGHRS and CDR2 is YFSETQ. The CDR3 coding sequence is TGCGCCAGCACCCGAGCGGGGGGGCCGACTAACACCGGGGAGCTGTTTTTT. Translated: CASTRAGGPTNTGELFF.

The DNA of the CDR3 is TGTGCCAGCAGCCAAGTAATACTGAACAATGAGCAGTTCTTC. It encodes CASSQVILNNEQFF. The chain couples TRBV3-1 (or the pseudogene TRBV3-2) to TRBJ2-1; D remains unclear. The CDR3 contains 14 residues. V was clipped by 1 base and J by 5 bases, with 9 bases between them. Germline loops: CDR1 LGHDT, CDR2 YNNKEL (reference sequence).

The J gene is TRBJ2-2, the V gene TRBV6-5; possibly TRBD1 for D (6 bases). Germline lookup yields CDR1 MNHEY and CDR2 SVGAGI. V dropped 0 bases and J dropped 1 base, with 9 bases sitting between them. The CDR3 extends over 16 amino acids. CDR3 in amino acids: CASSYSLDRNTGELFF. For the CDR3, the DNA is TGTGCCAGCAGTTACTCCCTGGACAGGAACACCGGGGAGCTGTTTTTT.